Listed below are T cell receptor beta chains from one sample, sequenced in a study of brain T cells in children with intractable seizures. Profiled with immunoSEQ multiplex PCR; TCRdb holds only in-frame clones, not every one. The table lists 100,000 to 120,000 clones, roughly 92% of them singletons. Sequencing used peripheral blood, obtained at surgery. The receptors originated from a boy under two years old with hemimegalencephaly and intractable seizures. Both conserved end residues are part of each CDR3. A D gene is named only where the DNA matches it firmly. The size field is filled for only some rows; it gives once, few, many or a size class.

cdr3_nt: TGTGCCAGTCTCCTCGGGGGGGCAGATACGCAGTATTTT
cdr3_aa: CASLLGGADTQYF
cdr3_length: 13
v_call: TRBV6-6
clone_size: NA
j_call: TRBJ2-3
d_call: TRBD2

cdr3_nt: TGTGCCAGCAGCGTAGAGGCCCGTCTCTGGGGGCCTAACACTGAAGCTTTCTTT
cdr3_aa: CASSVEARLWGPNTEAFF
cdr3_length: 18
v_call: TRBV9
clone_size: NA
j_call: TRBJ1-1
d_call: NA

cdr3_nt: TGTGCCAGCAGTTACCTCGGACTATCCAACACTGAAGCTTTCTTT
cdr3_aa: CASSYLGLSNTEAFF
cdr3_length: 15
v_call: TRBV6-2/TRBV6-3
clone_size: NA
j_call: TRBJ1-1
d_call: NA

cdr3_nt: TGTGCCAGCAGTTACTCCCGTGGACGTCACACAGATACGCAGTATTTT
cdr3_aa: CASSYSRGRHTDTQYF
cdr3_length: 16
v_call: TRBV6-6
clone_size: NA
j_call: TRBJ2-3
d_call: NA

cdr3_nt: TGTGCCAGCAGCCCACGACAGGCGGACTATGGCTACACCTTC
cdr3_aa: CASSPRQADYGYTF
cdr3_length: 14
v_call: TRBV7-2
clone_size: NA
j_call: TRBJ1-2
d_call: NA

cdr3_nt: TGTGCCAGCAGAGAGACAGGGGGGGACACCGGGGAGCTGTTTTTT
cdr3_aa: CASRETGGDTGELFF
cdr3_length: 15
v_call: TRBV7-9
clone_size: NA
j_call: TRBJ2-2
d_call: TRBD1

cdr3_nt: TGCGCCAGCAGCCAAGATATGGACAGGGCCCGAGAGCTGTTTTTT
cdr3_aa: CASSQDMDRARELFF
cdr3_length: 15
v_call: TRBV4-1
clone_size: NA
j_call: TRBJ2-2
d_call: TRBD1

cdr3_nt: TGTGCCAGCACCGGACAGCTTACGAATGAAAAACTGTTTTTT
cdr3_aa: CASTGQLTNEKLFF
cdr3_length: 14
v_call: TRBV18
clone_size: NA
j_call: TRBJ1-4
d_call: NA

cdr3_nt: TGTGCCAGCAACTCAGCGGGAGGGGGGAATGAGCAGTTCTTC
cdr3_aa: CASNSAGGGNEQFF
cdr3_length: 14
v_call: TRBV27
clone_size: NA
j_call: TRBJ2-1
d_call: TRBD2

cdr3_nt: TGTGCCAGCAGTTACTCGGCCCCCAACTATCTAAACACTGAAGCTTTCTTT
cdr3_aa: CASSYSAPNYLNTEAFF
cdr3_length: 17
v_call: TRBV6-2/TRBV6-3
clone_size: once
j_call: TRBJ1-1
d_call: NA

cdr3_nt: TGTGCCAGCAGCTTCGAACAGGGCCGCCAAGAGACCCAGTACTTC
cdr3_aa: CASSFEQGRQETQYF
cdr3_length: 15
v_call: TRBV5-5
clone_size: NA
j_call: TRBJ2-5
d_call: NA

cdr3_nt: TGCAGCGTTGAAACAAGGGGACTAGCGGGTTACAATGAGCAGTTCTTC
cdr3_aa: CSVETRGLAGYNEQFF
cdr3_length: 16
v_call: TRBV29-1
clone_size: NA
j_call: TRBJ2-1
d_call: TRBD2

cdr3_nt: TGTGCCAGCAGTCCTCAGGGTCCCTACGAGCAGTACTTC
cdr3_aa: CASSPQGPYEQYF
cdr3_length: 13
v_call: TRBV27
clone_size: NA
j_call: TRBJ2-7
d_call: NA

cdr3_nt: TGTGCCAGCTCACCACTGAATCGGGAGGGGGGAGAGCAGTACTTC
cdr3_aa: CASSPLNREGGEQYF
cdr3_length: 15
v_call: TRBV18
clone_size: once
j_call: TRBJ2-7
d_call: TRBD2

cdr3_nt: TGTGCCAGCAGCTCGGGACAGTTTAGGGAGCAGTACTTC
cdr3_aa: CASSSGQFREQYF
cdr3_length: 13
v_call: TRBV7-9
clone_size: few
j_call: TRBJ2-7
d_call: TRBD1

cdr3_nt: TGTGCCAGCAGCCTAGGGGGCGTGCAGCCCCAGCATTTT
cdr3_aa: CASSLGGVQPQHF
cdr3_length: 13
v_call: TRBV3-1/TRBV3-2
clone_size: NA
j_call: TRBJ1-5
d_call: TRBD1

cdr3_nt: TGTGCCAGCTCATCCCGGGACAGGGGGCCCTACGAGCAGTACTTC
cdr3_aa: CASSSRDRGPYEQYF
cdr3_length: 15
v_call: TRBV18
clone_size: NA
j_call: TRBJ2-7
d_call: TRBD1

cdr3_nt: TGTGCCAGCAGCCCCGAGGCCCTCAATGAGCAGTTCTTC
cdr3_aa: CASSPEALNEQFF
cdr3_length: 13
v_call: TRBV7-2
clone_size: NA
j_call: TRBJ2-1
d_call: NA

cdr3_nt: TGTGCCATCAGGGACAGGGGCATCAGCACAGATACGCAGTATTTT
cdr3_aa: CAIRDRGISTDTQYF
cdr3_length: 15
v_call: TRBV10-3
clone_size: NA
j_call: TRBJ2-3
d_call: TRBD1

cdr3_nt: TGTGCCAGCAGTTCTAGGGGACAGGGGTACGAGCAGTACTTC
cdr3_aa: CASSSRGQGYEQYF
cdr3_length: 14
v_call: TRBV28
clone_size: NA
j_call: TRBJ2-7
d_call: TRBD1

cdr3_nt: TGTGCCAGCAGCCAAGGCATGGACAGGGGAGCAGGAAACACCATATATTTT
cdr3_aa: CASSQGMDRGAGNTIYF
cdr3_length: 17
v_call: TRBV3-1/TRBV3-2
clone_size: NA
j_call: TRBJ1-3
d_call: TRBD1

cdr3_nt: TGTGCCAGCTCTCAAAACAGGGGGCGCAATGAAAAACTGTTTTTT
cdr3_aa: CASSQNRGRNEKLFF
cdr3_length: 15
v_call: TRBV18
clone_size: NA
j_call: TRBJ1-4
d_call: TRBD1

cdr3_nt: TGCGCCAGCAGCTTCGGTCGGCAGGGTATGCCCTACGAGCAGTACTTC
cdr3_aa: CASSFGRQGMPYEQYF
cdr3_length: 16
v_call: TRBV5-1
clone_size: NA
j_call: TRBJ2-7
d_call: NA

cdr3_nt: TGTGCCAGCAGCCACGCTAGCGGGGGGGTCCAAGAGACCCAGTACTTC
cdr3_aa: CASSHASGGVQETQYF
cdr3_length: 16
v_call: TRBV4-2
clone_size: NA
j_call: TRBJ2-5
d_call: TRBD2

cdr3_nt: TGTGCCAGCAGCGTTTACAGGGGGAAAGTCTATGGCTACACCTTC
cdr3_aa: CASSVYRGKVYGYTF
cdr3_length: 15
v_call: TRBV7-2
clone_size: NA
j_call: TRBJ1-2
d_call: TRBD1

cdr3_nt: TGTGCCAGCAGCTTGGGCGGGACCCTGCAGGAGCAGTACTTC
cdr3_aa: CASSLGGTLQEQYF
cdr3_length: 14
v_call: TRBV5-4
clone_size: NA
j_call: TRBJ2-7
d_call: NA

cdr3_nt: TGTGCCAGCAGTTCCACAAGAGCGGGAGGTACCTACGAGCAGTACTTC
cdr3_aa: CASSSTRAGGTYEQYF
cdr3_length: 16
v_call: TRBV6-5
clone_size: NA
j_call: TRBJ2-7
d_call: TRBD2

cdr3_nt: TGTGCCAGCAGCCCGGGACAGGGCCGGGGGGGCACAGATACGCAGTATTTT
cdr3_aa: CASSPGQGRGGTDTQYF
cdr3_length: 17
v_call: TRBV2
clone_size: NA
j_call: TRBJ2-3
d_call: TRBD1

cdr3_nt: TGCAGCGTTGAGGTGCAGGTCACAGATACGCAGTATTTT
cdr3_aa: CSVEVQVTDTQYF
cdr3_length: 13
v_call: TRBV29-1
clone_size: NA
j_call: TRBJ2-3
d_call: NA

cdr3_nt: TGCGCCAGCAGCCAAGATGGTCGATCGGTGTATGGCTACACCTTC
cdr3_aa: CASSQDGRSVYGYTF
cdr3_length: 15
v_call: TRBV4-3
clone_size: NA
j_call: TRBJ1-2
d_call: NA

cdr3_nt: TGTGCCAGCAGCGCCCCTATTAGGAGGGTAGGTCCAACCTACGAGCAGTACTTC
cdr3_aa: CASSAPIRRVGPTYEQYF
cdr3_length: 18
v_call: TRBV7-9
clone_size: NA
j_call: TRBJ2-7
d_call: NA

cdr3_nt: TGTGCCGCAACAGGGAGTAGGGGCTACGAGCAGTACTTC
cdr3_aa: CAATGSRGYEQYF
cdr3_length: 13
v_call: TRBV28
clone_size: NA
j_call: TRBJ2-7
d_call: NA

cdr3_nt: TGTGCCAGCTCACCCCAGCAGGGGGCGGGTGGCTACACCTTC
cdr3_aa: CASSPQQGAGGYTF
cdr3_length: 14
v_call: TRBV18
clone_size: NA
j_call: TRBJ1-2
d_call: TRBD1

cdr3_nt: TGTGCCAGAAGGGATGGCTACACCTTC
cdr3_aa: CARRDGYTF
cdr3_length: 9
v_call: TRBV5-3
clone_size: NA
j_call: TRBJ1-2
d_call: NA

cdr3_nt: TGTGCCATCAGTGATCTGGACGCCAACTATGGCTACACCTTC
cdr3_aa: CAISDLDANYGYTF
cdr3_length: 14
v_call: TRBV10-3
clone_size: NA
j_call: TRBJ1-2
d_call: NA

cdr3_nt: TGTGCCTGGAGTGTACCCGGGGCGGCAACTAATGAAAAACTGTTTTTT
cdr3_aa: CAWSVPGAATNEKLFF
cdr3_length: 16
v_call: TRBV30
clone_size: NA
j_call: TRBJ1-4
d_call: NA

cdr3_nt: TGTGCCAGCAGTGACCACAGGGCCACAGATACGCAGTATTTT
cdr3_aa: CASSDHRATDTQYF
cdr3_length: 14
v_call: TRBV25-1
clone_size: NA
j_call: TRBJ2-3
d_call: NA

cdr3_nt: TGCGCCAGCAGCCCTCGGGAGTTAGATACGCAGTATTTT
cdr3_aa: CASSPRELDTQYF
cdr3_length: 13
v_call: TRBV5-1
clone_size: NA
j_call: TRBJ2-3
d_call: NA

cdr3_nt: TGCGCCAGCAGCCAAGGCACTCGCACCGGGGAGCTGTTTTTT
cdr3_aa: CASSQGTRTGELFF
cdr3_length: 14
v_call: TRBV4-1
clone_size: NA
j_call: TRBJ2-2
d_call: NA

cdr3_nt: TGTGCCTGGAGTGTCCGAATGCAGGGGGCGCGTAATTCACCCCTCCACTTT
cdr3_aa: CAWSVRMQGARNSPLHF
cdr3_length: 17
v_call: TRBV30
clone_size: NA
j_call: TRBJ1-6
d_call: TRBD1

cdr3_nt: TGTGCCAGCAGTTTCCAGGGGGCGCGACCGAACACTGAAGCTTTCTTT
cdr3_aa: CASSFQGARPNTEAFF
cdr3_length: 16
v_call: TRBV27
clone_size: NA
j_call: TRBJ1-1
d_call: TRBD1

cdr3_nt: TGTGCCAGCAGCTCGGATAACGGACTCTTGGAGACCCAGTACTTC
cdr3_aa: CASSSDNGLLETQYF
cdr3_length: 15
v_call: TRBV7-6
clone_size: few
j_call: TRBJ2-5
d_call: NA

cdr3_nt: TGTGCCAGCAGGAGAGGGGGGGTGAGAGCTGAAGCTTTCTTT
cdr3_aa: CASRRGGVRAEAFF
cdr3_length: 14
v_call: TRBV6-7
clone_size: NA
j_call: TRBJ1-1
d_call: NA

cdr3_nt: TGTGCCAGCAGTTTTTCGGGTTCGACTAATGAAAAACTGTTTTTT
cdr3_aa: CASSFSGSTNEKLFF
cdr3_length: 15
v_call: TRBV27
clone_size: NA
j_call: TRBJ1-4
d_call: NA

cdr3_nt: TGTGCCAGCAGAAGACAGGGGCTCCCCGCTTACGAGCAGTACTTC
cdr3_aa: CASRRQGLPAYEQYF
cdr3_length: 15
v_call: TRBV6-5
clone_size: NA
j_call: TRBJ2-7
d_call: TRBD1

cdr3_nt: TGTGCCAGCGGACTCGGACTAGCGGGGACCTACGAGCAGTACTTC
cdr3_aa: CASGLGLAGTYEQYF
cdr3_length: 15
v_call: TRBV6-5
clone_size: NA
j_call: TRBJ2-7
d_call: TRBD2

cdr3_nt: TGTGCCAGCAACAATTACCCCTCTGGAAACACCATATATTTT
cdr3_aa: CASNNYPSGNTIYF
cdr3_length: 14
v_call: TRBV28
clone_size: NA
j_call: TRBJ1-3
d_call: NA

cdr3_nt: TGCAGTGATTCAGGCCCCTACGAGCAGTACTTC
cdr3_aa: CSDSGPYEQYF
cdr3_length: 11
v_call: TRBV20-1
clone_size: once
j_call: TRBJ2-7
d_call: NA

cdr3_nt: TGCAGCGTTGAAGAGCAAGGCGGGATAGACGGCGAGCAGTACTTC
cdr3_aa: CSVEEQGGIDGEQYF
cdr3_length: 15
v_call: TRBV29-1
clone_size: NA
j_call: TRBJ2-7
d_call: NA

cdr3_nt: TGTGCCAGCAGTGAACAAGGGGCCGCCTCCTACGAGCAGTACTTC
cdr3_aa: CASSEQGAASYEQYF
cdr3_length: 15
v_call: TRBV6-1
clone_size: NA
j_call: TRBJ2-7
d_call: NA

cdr3_nt: TGCGCCAGCAGCATGGGGGGGACGGGCTATGGCTACACCTTC
cdr3_aa: CASSMGGTGYGYTF
cdr3_length: 14
v_call: TRBV10-2
clone_size: NA
j_call: TRBJ1-2
d_call: NA

cdr3_nt: TGTGCCACCAGTGATTTGGACACTGAAGCTTTCTTT
cdr3_aa: CATSDLDTEAFF
cdr3_length: 12
v_call: TRBV24-1
clone_size: few
j_call: TRBJ1-1
d_call: NA

cdr3_nt: TGCGCCAGCAGCCAAGATCTGGGGGGCGCGGGTGAAAAACTGTTTTTT
cdr3_aa: CASSQDLGGAGEKLFF
cdr3_length: 16
v_call: TRBV4-1
clone_size: once
j_call: TRBJ1-4
d_call: NA

cdr3_nt: TGCGCCAGCAGCCCAGGGAGAGGGGTCACTGAAGCTTTCTTT
cdr3_aa: CASSPGRGVTEAFF
cdr3_length: 14
v_call: TRBV4-1
clone_size: NA
j_call: TRBJ1-1
d_call: NA

cdr3_nt: TGTGCCAGCAGTTACTCTGGACAGGGGGGCACAGATACGCAGTATTTT
cdr3_aa: CASSYSGQGGTDTQYF
cdr3_length: 16
v_call: TRBV6-5
clone_size: NA
j_call: TRBJ2-3
d_call: TRBD1

cdr3_nt: TGCAGCGTTGAAGGGGAAACTAGCACAGATACGCAGTATTTT
cdr3_aa: CSVEGETSTDTQYF
cdr3_length: 14
v_call: TRBV29-1
clone_size: NA
j_call: TRBJ2-3
d_call: NA

cdr3_nt: TGTGCCAGCAGCAGGGACAGGGGTTACGAGCAGTACTTC
cdr3_aa: CASSRDRGYEQYF
cdr3_length: 13
v_call: TRBV6-5
clone_size: NA
j_call: TRBJ2-7
d_call: TRBD1

cdr3_nt: TGTGCCAGCAGCCCCCGGACGGACCTTGGGACCCAGTACTTC
cdr3_aa: CASSPRTDLGTQYF
cdr3_length: 14
v_call: TRBV7-2
clone_size: once
j_call: TRBJ2-5
d_call: NA

cdr3_nt: TGTGCCAGCAGCTCCCGACTAGCGGGAGGACCGAGGGAGACCCAGTACTTC
cdr3_aa: CASSSRLAGGPRETQYF
cdr3_length: 17
v_call: TRBV7-9
clone_size: once
j_call: TRBJ2-5
d_call: TRBD2

cdr3_nt: TGTGCCAGCAGCTTGGATGGGGGGGCAGGGGCTTTCTTT
cdr3_aa: CASSLDGGAGAFF
cdr3_length: 13
v_call: TRBV5-4
clone_size: NA
j_call: TRBJ1-1
d_call: NA